The 29 T cell receptor beta chains below all came from one sample that was sequenced in a study of beta chain features in type 1 diabetes. Broader study findings: In all four CD4+ subsets, TCRB CDR3 length was significantly, moderately reduced in type 1 diabetes.

These receptors are not linked to any known antigen. All of the isolated RNA was reverse transcribed, so expressed TCRB transcripts were sequenced. The table came from immunoSEQ multiplex PCR; TCRdb's copy has only in-frame clones and leaves some out. The table has about 340,000 clones, about 14% seen once. Sample: naive CD4+ T cells from blood. The source is a woman in her late teens or twenties with type 1 diabetes.

CDR3: CSGGSPPFLYEQFF. Here the CDR3 DNA reads TGCAGCGGTGGTAGTCCTCCTTTTTTGTATGAGCAGTTCTTC. The J gene is TRBJ2-1, the V gene TRBV29-1, with D hard to call. This CDR3 region has 14 residues. Deletions cut 7 bases from V and 8 bases from J, with 21 bases between. The germline gives CDR1 SQVTM, CDR2 ANQGSEA.

This clone was recorded a few times. This chain joins TRBV2 and TRBJ2-7, with TRBD2 matching over 13 bases. Germline V CDR1 and CDR2: SNHLY, FYNNEI. The CDR3 has 16 residues. V shed 6 bases, J shed 7 bases, and the junction held 12 bases outside the gene matches. The CDR3, as DNA: TGTGCCAGCAGACGAGGACTAGCGGGAGATCTCGATGAGCAGTACTTC. Its translation: CASRRGLAGDLDEQYF.

This clone was detected only a few times. CDR3 nucleotide sequence: TGTGCCAGCAGCTTAGCCGGGACAGGGTTGGGCTACACCTTC. Residues: CASSLAGTGLGYTF. The rearrangement links TRBV7-2 to TRBJ1-2; TRBD1 aligns across 9 bases. V gave up 0 bases and J gave up 8 bases; unmatched junction bases: 4. The CDR3 extends over 14 amino acids. Germline V gene data show CDR1 as SGHTA and CDR2 as FQGNSA.

The chain uses TRBV27 and TRBJ1-1; maybe TRBD1 (6 bases). CDR1 and CDR2 (germline): MNHEY, SMNVEV (reference sequence). The CDR3 loop spans 14 amino acids. Deletions cut 0 bases from V and 3 bases from J, with 8 bases between. In nucleotides, the CDR3 is TGTGCCAGCAGTTTATCCCCAGGGGACACTGAAGCTTTCTTT. Encoded protein: CASSLSPGDTEAFF.

This clone was observed many times. V gene TRBV29-1 combines with J gene TRBJ2-1; D possibly corresponds to TRBD2 (5 bases). With 2 bases removed from V and 7 bases from J, the gap between germline ends came to 6 bases. Germline V gene lookup returns CDR1 SQVTM and CDR2 ANQGSEA. CDR3 length equals 11 residues. The CDR3 DNA is TGCAGCGTTGAAAGGACTAATGAGCAGTTCTTC. Its protein product is CSVERTNEQFF.

The rearrangement joins TRBV2 to TRBJ2-7, with D possibly matching TRBD2 (5 bases). From germline, CDR1 is SNHLY and CDR2 FYNNEI. The CDR3 has 13 amino acids. V gave up 7 bases and J gave up 4 bases, with 14 bases separating them. Here the CDR3 reads CASIRSTGYEQYF. The CDR3 coding sequence is TGTGCCAGCATTCGCAGCACGGGATACGAGCAGTACTTC.

This clone has only a few counts. The V call is TRBV7-6, the J call TRBJ2-1; D is unresolved. The CDR3 consists of 13 residues. Germline CDR1 reads SGHVS; CDR2 reads FNYEAQ. V dropped 1 base and J dropped 3 bases, with 4 bases sitting between them. CDR3 region: CASSLGHYNEQFF. DNA of the CDR3: TGTGCCAGCAGCTTAGGGCACTACAATGAGCAGTTCTTC.

CDR3 nucleotides: TGTGCCAGCTCACCAGGGACTAGCGGGAGGCTCCAAGAGACCCAGTACTTC. Encoded protein: CASSPGTSGRLQETQYF. The chain carries TRBV18 and TRBJ2-5; 15 nucleotides align to TRBD2. Per the germline V gene, CDR1 is KGHSH and CDR2 is LQKENI. The CDR3 totals 17 residues. With V trimmed by 2 bases and J by 1 base, 2 bases remained unmatched.

The rearrangement links TRBV6-5 to TRBJ1-2; 8 nucleotides align to TRBD1. This CDR3 contains 14 residues. The V and J ends lost 10 bases and 6 bases, in that order; junction bases with no gene match: 13. Per the germline V gene, CDR1 is MNHEY and CDR2 is SVGAGI. For the CDR3, the DNA is TGTGCCACCCAGGCCGGACAGGGAAGAAATGGCTACACCTTC. Protein product: CATQAGQGRNGYTF.

This chain's CDR3 is CASSSPDTNYGYTF. In DNA, the CDR3 is TGCGCCAGCAGCTCTCCCGACACCAACTATGGCTACACCTTC. This chain joins TRBV5-1 and TRBJ1-2; no definite D call. CDR3 length: 14 residues. Trimming left V 3 bases short and J 2 bases short, with 11 bases between. Germline lookup yields CDR1 SGHRS and CDR2 YFSETQ.

This clone was counted between two and nine times. V usage is TRBV27 and J usage is TRBJ2-7; 9 nucleotides align to TRBD2. Germline V lookup: CDR1 MNHEY, CDR2 SMNVEV (reference sequence). CDR3 size: 16 residues. V was pared by 1 base and J by 7 bases, with 11 bases of the junction left unmatched. CDR3 loop: CASSLLASGTGGEQYF. Here the CDR3 DNA reads TGTGCCAGCAGTTTATTGGCTAGCGGGACGGGAGGTGAGCAGTACTTC.

This clone has just a few counts. The rearrangement joins TRBV28 to TRBJ2-1; no clear D gene. V was pared by 6 bases and J by 11 bases, with 14 bases between. The CDR3 runs 12 residues. Germline loops: CDR1 MDHEN, CDR2 SYDVKM. The CDR3 DNA is TGTGCCAGCAGGATTATCGGAGAGAAGCAGTTCTTC. This gives the protein CASRIIGEKQFF.

This chain links TRBV11-3 with TRBJ2-5; D might be TRBD2 (6 bases). The CDR3 extends over 17 amino acids. Germline assignment: CDR1 SGHNT and CDR2 YENEEA. V was cut by 3 bases and J by 1 base, with 18 bases left in between. CDR3 sequence: CASSFERALRPQETQYF. The CDR3 DNA follows: TGTGCCAGCAGCTTCGAGCGGGCCCTACGGCCCCAAGAGACCCAGTACTTC.

The rearrangement links TRBV18 to TRBJ2-5, with 10 bases matching TRBD2. Germline lookup yields CDR1 KGHSH and CDR2 LQKENI. Trimming at V came to 10 bases and at J to 5 bases, leaving 10 bases not matched to a gene. This CDR3 contains 14 residues. The CDR3 DNA follows: TGTGCCATCCTCCTAGCGGGAGCAGGGGAGACCCAGTACTTC. Encoded protein: CAILLAGAGETQYF.

The CDR3 protein is CASSDRGGDQPQHF. The DNA of the CDR3 is TGTGCCAGCTCAGATAGGGGGGGCGATCAGCCCCAGCATTTT. This rearrangement joins TRBV18 to TRBJ1-5, with D perhaps TRBD1 (6 bases). V shed 5 bases and J shed 5 bases, with 13 bases lying between them. CDR1 is KGHSH and CDR2 is LQKENI in the germline V gene. The length of the CDR3 is 14 residues.

In its sample, this clone was seen many times. This sequence joins TRBV29-1 and TRBJ2-5; 12 bases fit TRBD2. CDR3 length equals 14 residues. The V segment lost 6 bases and the J segment 4 bases; nucleotides outside the gene matches: 6. Germline-derived CDR1 and CDR2 are SQVTM and ANQGSEA. CDR3 in amino acids: CSVASGRAGETQYF. The CDR3 region has the DNA TGCAGCGTAGCTAGCGGGAGGGCCGGAGAGACCCAGTACTTC.

This clone was counted only a few times. The chain is built from TRBV30 and TRBJ1-2; 7 nucleotides line up with TRBD1. The CDR3 runs to 13 residues. V lost 1 base, J lost 4 bases, and 3 bases stayed unmatched. Germline CDR1 GTSNPN, CDR2 SVGIG (reference sequence). The CDR3 here is CAWSADRAYGYTF. Written as DNA, the CDR3 is TGTGCCTGGAGTGCAGACAGGGCCTATGGCTACACCTTC.

CDR3 sequence (DNA): TGTGCCAGCAGAGGTAGCAGCGATGAGCAGTTCTTC. Its translation: CASRGSSDEQFF. This chain joins TRBV7-2 and TRBJ2-1; D is undetermined. Germline CDR1 SGHTA, CDR2 FQGNSA. The CDR3 totals 12 residues. Trimming shortened V by 6 bases and J by 8 bases, and 11 bases separated the two germline ends.

The rearrangement joins TRBV30 to TRBJ1-1, with D perhaps matching TRBD1 (5 bases). Germline CDR1 is GTSNPN and CDR2 is SVGIG (reference sequence). This CDR3 contains 11 residues. V was clipped by 4 bases and J by 5 bases, with 8 bases between them. The CDR3 here is CAWTGTTEAFF. The CDR3 region has the DNA TGTGCCTGGACGGGGACTACTGAAGCTTTCTTT.

V usage is TRBV28 and J usage is TRBJ1-5; TRBD1 might be the D (6 bases). Germline values: CDR1 MDHEN, CDR2 SYDVKM. Trimming shortened V by 5 bases and J by 4 bases, and 12 bases separated the two germline ends. This CDR3 spans 14 amino acids. The CDR3 coding sequence is TGTGCCAGCAGTCTATACAGGGATAATCAGCCCCAGCATTTT. Residues: CASSLYRDNQPQHF.

The gene calls are TRBV29-1 and TRBJ2-2; 14 nucleotides line up with TRBD2. The CDR3 spans 17 residues. Trimming at V came to 3 bases and at J to 6 bases, leaving 9 bases not matched to a gene. The germline CDR1 and CDR2 sequences are SQVTM and ANQGSEA. CDR3 nucleotides: TGCAGCGTTGAGCGACTAGCGGGAGGGGGGACGGCCGGGGAGCTGTTTTTT. It encodes CSVERLAGGGTAGELFF.

The chain uses TRBV18 and TRBJ1-1, with a possible D match to TRBD1 (5 bases). The germline V gene encodes CDR1 KGHSH and CDR2 LQKENI. V was shortened by 3 bases and J by 2 bases, with 10 bases between the two germline ends. The CDR3 runs 14 residues. The CDR3 nucleotides read TGTGCCAGCTCACCCATACAGGAAAACACTGAAGCTTTCTTT. It encodes CASSPIQENTEAFF.

The chain joins TRBV19 to TRBJ1-1; a weak D match, TRBD1 (5 bases). With 0 bases removed from V and 4 bases from J, the gap between germline ends came to 12 bases. There are 15 residues in the CDR3. CDR1 and CDR2 (germline): LNHDA, SQIVND (reference sequence). The CDR3 is CASSIDGAATTEAFF. The CDR3 nucleotides read TGTGCCAGTAGTATAGATGGGGCAGCTACCACTGAAGCTTTCTTT.

This clone was recorded a few times. V is TRBV11-3 and J is TRBJ2-3; D perhaps matches TRBD2 (6 bases). Trimming shortened V by 5 bases and J by 2 bases, and 17 bases separated the two germline ends. Germline CDR1 SGHNT, CDR2 YENEEA. This CDR3 is 16 amino acids long. The CDR3 spells CASSPGGRGATDTQYF. Written as DNA, the CDR3 is TGTGCCAGCAGCCCCGGAGGGCGTGGGGCCACAGATACGCAGTATTTT.

This clone has only a few counts. J is TRBJ1-5 and V is TRBV7-2; the match to TRBD1 covers 7 bases. This CDR3 has 14 amino acids. Germline CDR1 reads SGHTA; CDR2 reads FQGNSA. Trimming removed 5 bases from V and 5 bases from J; junction bases left unmatched: 6. CDR3 sequence: CASSPTTGYQPQHF. CDR3 in DNA: TGTGCCAGCAGCCCAACGACAGGGTATCAGCCCCAGCATTTT. The full variable domain, in which reference TRBV7-2 and TRBJ1-5 provide the parts outside the CDR3, is GAGVSQSPSNKVTEKGKDVELRCDPISGHTALYWYRQSLGQGLEFLIYFQGNSAPDKSGLPSDRFSAERTGGSVSTLTIQRTQQEDSAVYLCASSPTTGYQPQHFGDGTRLSIL.

The chain employs TRBV29-1 and TRBJ1-2; TRBD1 might be the D (6 bases). V gave up 6 bases and J gave up 5 bases, with 13 bases separating them. This CDR3 is 12 amino acids long. Per germline, CDR1 SQVTM and CDR2 ANQGSEA. CDR3 loop: CSVLPRGYGYTF. The CDR3, as DNA: TGCAGCGTGCTACCCAGGGGTTATGGCTACACCTTC.

DNA of the CDR3: TGTGCCAGCAGTGACAACAGCAGGGCAACTTCCTACAATGAGCAGTTCTTC. Translating it yields CASSDNSRATSYNEQFF. The rearrangement joins TRBV6-1 to TRBJ2-1, with D possibly matching TRBD1 (5 bases). In germline, CDR1 is MNHNS, CDR2 SASEGT. CDR3 size: 17 residues. Trimming cost V 3 bases and J 1 base, with 16 bases left between them.

This clone was counted only a few times. The V call is TRBV7-2, the J call TRBJ2-7, with 7 positions matching TRBD2. Germline V gives CDR1 SGHTA, CDR2 FQGNSA. V was clipped by 0 bases and J by 4 bases; unmatched bases: 3. CDR3 length: 14 residues. CDR3 amino acids: CASSLASGYYEQYV. The CDR3 bases are TGTGCCAGCAGCTTAGCTAGCGGGTATTACGAGCAGTACGTC.

The genes are TRBV7-9 and TRBJ1-1; TRBD1 matches 8 bases. The CDR3 runs to 16 residues. Germline assignment: CDR1 SEHNR and CDR2 FQNEAQ (reference sequence). The J segment lost 1 base and the V segment lost 4 bases, leaving 8 bases of the junction unmatched. The CDR3 DNA follows: TGTGCCAGCAGCTCCCAACCAGGGGGCGGGAACACTGAAGCTTTCTTT. It codes for CASSSQPGGGNTEAFF.